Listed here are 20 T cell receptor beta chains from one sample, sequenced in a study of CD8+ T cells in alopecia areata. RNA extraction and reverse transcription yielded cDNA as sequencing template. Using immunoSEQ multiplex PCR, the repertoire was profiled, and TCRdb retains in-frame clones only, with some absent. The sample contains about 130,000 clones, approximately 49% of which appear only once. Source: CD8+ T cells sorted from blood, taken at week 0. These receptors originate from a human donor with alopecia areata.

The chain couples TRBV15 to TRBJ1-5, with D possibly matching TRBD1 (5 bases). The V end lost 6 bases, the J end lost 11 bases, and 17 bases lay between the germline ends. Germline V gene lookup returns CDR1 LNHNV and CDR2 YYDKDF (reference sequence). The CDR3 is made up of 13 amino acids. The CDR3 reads CATRAGDQLTQHF. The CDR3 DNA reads TGTGCCACCAGGGCTGGGGACCAGCTGACCCAGCATTTT. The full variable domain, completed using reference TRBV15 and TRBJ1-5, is DAMVIQNPRYQVTQFGKPVTLSCSQTLNHNVMYWYQQKSSQAPKLLFHYYDKDFNNEADTPDNFQSRRPNTSFCFLDIRSPGLGDTAMYLCATRAGDQLTQHFGDGTRLSIL.

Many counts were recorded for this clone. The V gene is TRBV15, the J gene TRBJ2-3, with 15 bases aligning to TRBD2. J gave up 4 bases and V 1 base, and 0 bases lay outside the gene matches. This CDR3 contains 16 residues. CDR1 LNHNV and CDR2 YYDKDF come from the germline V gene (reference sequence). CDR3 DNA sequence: TGTGCCACCAGCAGAGGGACTAGCGGGGGGGCAGATACGCAGTATTTT. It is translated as CATSRGTSGGADTQYF.

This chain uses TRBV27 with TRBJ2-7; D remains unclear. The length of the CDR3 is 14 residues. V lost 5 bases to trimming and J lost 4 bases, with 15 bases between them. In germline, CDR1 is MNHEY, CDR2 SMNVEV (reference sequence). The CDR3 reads CASSPQEFHYEQYF. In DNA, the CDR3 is TGTGCCAGCAGTCCGCAGGAATTCCATTACGAGCAGTACTTC.

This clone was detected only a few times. CDR3 sequence (DNA): TGTGCCAGTAGTATAGTCCCCGGGACAGAGAGCGAGCAGTACTTC. Translating it yields CASSIVPGTESEQYF. The J gene is TRBJ2-7, the V gene TRBV19; 7 positions agree with TRBD1. Germline V gives CDR1 LNHDA, CDR2 SQIVND (reference sequence). The CDR3 sequence is 15 residues long. Germline trimming cut 1 base from V and 6 bases from J; bases unmatched to any gene: 9.

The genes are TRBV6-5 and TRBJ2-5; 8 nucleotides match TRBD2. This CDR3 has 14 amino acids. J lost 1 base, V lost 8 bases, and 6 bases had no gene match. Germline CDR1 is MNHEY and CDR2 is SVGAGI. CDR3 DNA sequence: TGTGCCAGCGGGGCGGGGGGACTCCAAGAGACCCAGTACTTC. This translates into CASGAGGLQETQYF.

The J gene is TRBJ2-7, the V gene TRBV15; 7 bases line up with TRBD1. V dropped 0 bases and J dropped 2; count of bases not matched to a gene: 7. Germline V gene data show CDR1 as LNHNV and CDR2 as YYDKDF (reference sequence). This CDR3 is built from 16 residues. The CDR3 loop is CATSRDDDRAPYEQYF. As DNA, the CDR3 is TGTGCCACCAGCAGAGATGACGACAGGGCCCCCTACGAGCAGTACTTC. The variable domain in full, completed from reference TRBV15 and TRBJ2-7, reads DAMVIQNPRYQVTQFGKPVTLSCSQTLNHNVMYWYQQKSSQAPKLLFHYYDKDFNNEADTPDNFQSRRPNTSFCFLDIRSPGLGDTAMYLCATSRDDDRAPYEQYFGPGTRLTVT.

This chain's CDR3 is CASSKGEDTDTQYF. The CDR3 coding sequence is TGTGCCAGCAGTAAAGGGGAAGACACAGATACGCAGTATTTT. The chain joins TRBV9 to TRBJ2-3; possible D gene TRBD1, 5 bases. Germline-derived CDR1 and CDR2 are SGDLS and YYNGEE. Deletions cut 5 bases from V and 2 bases from J, with 12 bases between. The CDR3 has 14 residues.

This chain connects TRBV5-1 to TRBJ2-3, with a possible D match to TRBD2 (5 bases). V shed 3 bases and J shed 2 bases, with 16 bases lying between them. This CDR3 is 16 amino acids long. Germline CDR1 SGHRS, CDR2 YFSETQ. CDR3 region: CASSWTGSGNTDTQYF. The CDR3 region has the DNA TGCGCCAGCAGCTGGACTGGCTCGGGAAACACAGATACGCAGTATTTT.

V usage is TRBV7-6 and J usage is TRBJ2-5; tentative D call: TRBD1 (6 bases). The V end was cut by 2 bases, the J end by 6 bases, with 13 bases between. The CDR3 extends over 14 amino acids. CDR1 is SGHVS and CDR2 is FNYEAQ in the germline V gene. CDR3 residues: CASSLLRQGQTQYF. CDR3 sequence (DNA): TGTGCCAGCAGCTTACTCCGCCAGGGGCAGACCCAGTACTTC.

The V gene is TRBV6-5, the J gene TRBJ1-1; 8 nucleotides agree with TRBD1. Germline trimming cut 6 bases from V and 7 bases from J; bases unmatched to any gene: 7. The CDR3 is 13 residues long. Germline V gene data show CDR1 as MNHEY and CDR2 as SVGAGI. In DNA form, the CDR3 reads TGTGCCAGCAGCACAGGGGGTTGGGGTGAAGCTTTCTTT. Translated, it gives CASSTGGWGEAFF.

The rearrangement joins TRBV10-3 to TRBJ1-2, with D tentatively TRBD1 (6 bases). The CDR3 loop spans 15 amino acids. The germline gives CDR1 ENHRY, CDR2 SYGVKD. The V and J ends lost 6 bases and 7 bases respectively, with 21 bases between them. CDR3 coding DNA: TGTGCCATCAGCGAAAAGACAGGCAGGCAGCGTGGCTACACCTTC. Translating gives CAISEKTGRQRGYTF.

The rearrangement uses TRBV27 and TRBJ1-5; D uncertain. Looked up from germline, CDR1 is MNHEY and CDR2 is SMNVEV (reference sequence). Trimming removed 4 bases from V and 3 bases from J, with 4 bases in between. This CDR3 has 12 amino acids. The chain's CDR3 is CASSSLNQPQHF. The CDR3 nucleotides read TGTGCCAGCAGTTCCCTCAATCAGCCCCAGCATTTT.

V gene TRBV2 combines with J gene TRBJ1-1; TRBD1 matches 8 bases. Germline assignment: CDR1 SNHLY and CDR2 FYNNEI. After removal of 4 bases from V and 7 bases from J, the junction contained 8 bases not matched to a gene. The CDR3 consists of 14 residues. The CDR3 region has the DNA TGTGCCAGCAGTGTAGGGGGACAGGTCATTGAAGCTTTCTTT. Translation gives CASSVGGQVIEAFF.

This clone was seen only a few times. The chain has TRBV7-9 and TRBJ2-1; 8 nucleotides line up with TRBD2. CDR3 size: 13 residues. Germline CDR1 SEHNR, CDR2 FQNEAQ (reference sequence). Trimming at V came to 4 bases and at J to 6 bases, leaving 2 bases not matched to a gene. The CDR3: CASSWTSPNEQFF. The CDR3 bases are TGTGCCAGCAGCTGGACTAGCCCCAATGAGCAGTTCTTC.

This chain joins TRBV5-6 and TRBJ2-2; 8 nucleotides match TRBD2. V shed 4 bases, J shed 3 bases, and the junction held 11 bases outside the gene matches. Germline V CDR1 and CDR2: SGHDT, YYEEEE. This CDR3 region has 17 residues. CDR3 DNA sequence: TGTGCCAGCAGCGCCTCCCCGCGGGGGGCTGACACCGGGGAGCTGTTTTTT. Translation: CASSASPRGADTGELFF.

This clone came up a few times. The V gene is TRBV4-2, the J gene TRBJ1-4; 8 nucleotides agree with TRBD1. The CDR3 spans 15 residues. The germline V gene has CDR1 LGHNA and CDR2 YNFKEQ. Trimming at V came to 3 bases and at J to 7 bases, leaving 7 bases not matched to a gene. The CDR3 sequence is CASSQIGTGLEKLFF. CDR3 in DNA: TGTGCCAGCAGCCAGATCGGGACAGGACTTGAAAAACTGTTTTTT.

CDR3 sequence: CSVEGDRQNTGELFF. As DNA, the CDR3 is TGCAGCGTTGAGGGGGACAGACAGAACACCGGGGAGCTGTTTTTT. This sequence joins TRBV29-1 and TRBJ2-2; 7 bases are a match to TRBD1. The CDR3 is made up of 15 amino acids. V shed 3 bases and J 1 base; nucleotides not matched to a gene: 5. The germline V gene encodes CDR1 SQVTM and CDR2 ANQGSEA.

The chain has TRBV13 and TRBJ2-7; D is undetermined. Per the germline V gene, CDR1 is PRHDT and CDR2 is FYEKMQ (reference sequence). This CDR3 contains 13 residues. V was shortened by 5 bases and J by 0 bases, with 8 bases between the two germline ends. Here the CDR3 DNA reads TGTGCCAGCAGCCCCCCAGCCTCCTACGAGCAGTACTTC. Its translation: CASSPPASYEQYF.

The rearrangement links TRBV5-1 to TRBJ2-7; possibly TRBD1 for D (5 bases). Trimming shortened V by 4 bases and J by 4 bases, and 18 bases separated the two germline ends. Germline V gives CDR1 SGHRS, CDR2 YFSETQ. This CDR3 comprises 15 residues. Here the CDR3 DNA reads TGCGCCAGCAGCAGGGTGGCAGGGATAGAGTACGAGCAGTACTTC. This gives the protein CASSRVAGIEYEQYF.

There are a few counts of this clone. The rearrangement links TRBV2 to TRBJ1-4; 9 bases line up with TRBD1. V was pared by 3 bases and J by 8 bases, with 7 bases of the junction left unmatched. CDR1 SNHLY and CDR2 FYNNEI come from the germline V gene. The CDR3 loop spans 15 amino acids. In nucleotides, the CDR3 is TGTGCCAGCAGTGATTTCGCGGGACAGGGCGAAAAACTGTTTTTT. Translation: CASSDFAGQGEKLFF.